These 2 T cell receptor beta chains share one sample of origin, sequenced in a study of cytomegalovirus exposure and HLA in healthy donors. 13 Jbeta primers and 60 Vbeta primers were used for the PCR. Only in-frame clones appear in the TCRdb table, and some are missing; sequencing was by immunoSEQ multiplex PCR. The table records approximately 190,000 clones, around 87% of them present only once. The sample comprised PBMCs. The receptors shown here come from a man younger than 45 in good health and CMV-seronegative.

V and J are TRBV2 and TRBJ1-1; 8 bases map to TRBD1. CDR1 is SNHLY, CDR2 FYNNEI, per germline. This CDR3 comprises 12 residues. The V gene end was trimmed by 6 bases and the J gene end by 5 bases; junction bases not matched to a gene: 2. CDR3 coding DNA: TGTGCCAGCAGCGACAGGGGTACTGAAGCTTTCTTT. Translated, it gives CASSDRGTEAFF.

This chain links TRBV5-4 with TRBJ2-1; the D gene is possibly TRBD1 (6 bases). CDR1 and CDR2 (germline): SGHNT, YYREEE (reference sequence). This CDR3 spans 14 amino acids. V shed 4 bases and J shed 5 bases, with 13 bases lying between them. Here the CDR3 reads CASSVDRSNNEQFF. As DNA, the CDR3 is TGTGCCAGCAGCGTGGACAGATCGAACAATGAGCAGTTCTTC.